Listed below are T cell receptor beta chains from one sample, sequenced in a study of blood T cell repertoires in COVID-19. TCRdb keeps only in-frame clones here, not all; method: immunoSEQ multiplex PCR. Found here are a few hundred thousand clones, 85% of them singletons; the top ten hold 4% to 6%. Source material: peripheral blood. The source of these receptors is a man between 45 and 60 years old with active or convalescent COVID-19. Each CDR3 is given with its conserved first and last residue. The D gene is left open where the match is weak. Clone sizes are given selectively: once, few, many, or a class where the clone is expanded.

v_call	clone_size	d_call	j_call	cdr3_nt	cdr3_aa
TRBV12-5	few	TRBD2	TRBJ2-7	TGTGCTAGTGTTTCCGGGACTAGCGGGTACGAGCAGTACTTC	CASVSGTSGYEQYF
TRBV20-1	.	TRBD2	TRBJ2-1	TGCAGTGCTAGTCGTCAAGGGACTAAAGACAATGAGCAGTTCTTC	CSASRQGTKDNEQFF
TRBV9	.	TRBD2	TRBJ2-5	TGTGCCAGCGGGACTAGCGGGAGCTCAGAGACCCAGTACTTC	CASGTSGSSETQYF
TRBV3-1/TRBV3-2	.	TRBD2	TRBJ2-1	TGTGCCAGCGCGACGGGAGGACACAATGAGCAGTTCTTC	CASATGGHNEQFF
TRBV6-1	.	.	TRBJ1-5	TGTGCCAGCAGCGAAGCCCAGGGCGGCCAGCCCCAGCATTTT	CASSEAQGGQPQHF
TRBV7-6	.	.	TRBJ2-5	TGTGCCAGCAGCCCCAACCAAGAGACCCAGTACTTC	CASSPNQETQYF
TRBV27	.	TRBD2	TRBJ2-1	TGTGCCAGCAGGCCGGCCCGGACTAGTGGGTACAATGAGCAGTTCTTC	CASRPARTSGYNEQFF
TRBV6-5	.	.	TRBJ2-7	TGTGCCAGCGGGGGGACTCCCTCGGGGGAGCAGTACTTC	CASGGTPSGEQYF
TRBV30	few	.	TRBJ1-5	TGTGCCTGGGGGAAAACAGGATTCCAGCCCCAGCATTTT	CAWGKTGFQPQHF
TRBV30	.	.	TRBJ2-3	TGTGCCTGGGGTACAGGTCCAGATACGCAGTATTTT	CAWGTGPDTQYF
TRBV11-2	.	.	TRBJ1-6	TGTGCCAGCAGCTTAGAACCAGGGCCAAATTCACCCCTCCACTTT	CASSLEPGPNSPLHF
TRBV28	.	.	TRBJ2-7	TGTGCCAGCACCCGACCGGACAGCCTTCGGTACGAGCAGTACTTC	CASTRPDSLRYEQYF
TRBV5-1	.	TRBD1	TRBJ1-3	TGCGCCAGCAGCTTGACAGGGGGCGGAAACACCATATATTTT	CASSLTGGGNTIYF
TRBV4-2	few	TRBD1	TRBJ1-5	TGTGCCAGCACCCCTCGGGACAGGGCAGGGCCGCAATACCAGCCCCAGCATTTT	CASTPRDRAGPQYQPQHF
TRBV7-2	.	TRBD2	TRBJ2-1	TGTGCCAGCAGCCCCCGATTAGCGGGAGGGCCTAATAATGAGCAGTTCTTC	CASSPRLAGGPNNEQFF
TRBV29-1	once	.	TRBJ2-7	TGCAGCGTTTCGCAAAACAGGCGGGGCGAGCAGTACTTC	CSVSQNRRGEQYF
TRBV9	.	.	TRBJ2-3	TGTGCCAGCAAAGGGGTCACAGATACGCAGTATTTT	CASKGVTDTQYF
TRBV19	once	TRBD1	TRBJ2-2	TGTGCCAGTAGATTCTGGGGACAGGGGGCATCCGGGGAGCTGTTTTTT	CASRFWGQGASGELFF
TRBV7-2	.	.	TRBJ2-1	TGTGCCAGCAGCTTAGACGCGAGCTCCTACAATGAGCAGTTCTTC	CASSLDASSYNEQFF
TRBV9	.	.	TRBJ1-1	TGTGCCAGCAGCGTAGGCCCGGGAATGAACACTGAAGCTTTCTTT	CASSVGPGMNTEAFF
TRBV28	once	TRBD1	TRBJ1-2	TGTGCCAGCAGCCCTCTGGGGACAGGGTCGACTTATGGCTACACCTTC	CASSPLGTGSTYGYTF
TRBV2	.	.	TRBJ1-1	TGTGCCAGCGAGGTCCGCGCTGAAGCTTTCTTT	CASEVRAEAFF
TRBV7-2	few	.	TRBJ1-2	TGTGCCAGCAGCTACCGGCAGCAGGGGATGGGAGGCTACACCTTC	CASSYRQQGMGGYTF
TRBV7-8	.	.	TRBJ2-2	TGTGCCAGCAGCTTAGATGGCGCCAGGGCCACCGGGGAGCTGTTTTTT	CASSLDGARATGELFF
TRBV5-4	once	TRBD2	TRBJ2-1	TGTGCCAGCAGCCCCGGGGGACTAGCGGGAGTTACGGACAATGAGCAGTTCTTC	CASSPGGLAGVTDNEQFF
TRBV4-2	.	.	TRBJ2-4	TGTGCCAGCAGCCAAGCTGGCGGCCAGAACATTCAGTACTTC	CASSQAGGQNIQYF
TRBV5-1	few	.	TRBJ1-4	TGCGCCAGCAGCTCCGATGCAGGGGATAATGAAAAACTGTTTTTT	CASSSDAGDNEKLFF
TRBV2	.	.	TRBJ1-6	TGTGCCAGCCTCGAGGTCTATAATTCACCCCTCCACTTT	CASLEVYNSPLHF
TRBV6-5	.	.	TRBJ1-5	TGTGCCAGCCGGGGGAGCAGCAATCAGCCCCAGCATTTT	CASRGSSNQPQHF
TRBV28	.	TRBD1	TRBJ1-4	TGTGCCAGCCAGGGGGCTTTCGGAACTAATGAAAAACTGTTTTTT	CASQGAFGTNEKLFF
TRBV9	.	.	TRBJ1-4	TGTGCCAGCAGCGTAGATAGCGGAGACGGGATGAGTGAAAAACTGTTTTTT	CASSVDSGDGMSEKLFF
TRBV19	.	TRBD1	TRBJ1-5	TGTGCCAGTAGTATAAGGCCGACAGGGGCAAGCAATCAGCCCCAGCATTTT	CASSIRPTGASNQPQHF
TRBV5-6	.	.	TRBJ1-5	TGTGCCAGCAGCTTAGGGAGGGGTCAGCCCCAGCATTTT	CASSLGRGQPQHF
TRBV6-5	.	.	TRBJ2-7	TGTGCCAGCAGTTACGGGTTAGGGACAATCAGGAGCGAGCAGTACTTC	CASSYGLGTIRSEQYF
TRBV5-1	.	TRBD1	TRBJ1-4	TGCGCCAGCAGCCAGGGGGCAACTAATGAAAAACTGTTTTTT	CASSQGATNEKLFF
TRBV3-1/TRBV3-2	.	TRBD1	TRBJ1-1	TGTGCCAGCAGCCTAGGGGGCGCCCTGAACACTGAAGCTTTCTTT	CASSLGGALNTEAFF
TRBV24-1	.	.	TRBJ1-1	TGTGCCACCAGGGGCTCGGGGGGCACTGAAGCTTTCTTT	CATRGSGGTEAFF
TRBV9	.	TRBD1	TRBJ2-1	TGTGCCAGCAGCATCCGGGACAGGGGCTACTACAATGAGCAGTTCTTC	CASSIRDRGYYNEQFF
TRBV2	.	.	TRBJ2-7	TGTGCCAGCAGAAGAGAGCGGGTGGGCTCCTACGAGCAGTACTTC	CASRRERVGSYEQYF
TRBV19	.	.	TRBJ1-2	TGTGCCAGTAGTTACCGGGTCGACTATGGCTACACCTTC	CASSYRVDYGYTF
TRBV5-1	.	.	TRBJ2-2	TGCGCCAGCAGCTTGGGTCAGGGGAGGAACACCGGGGAGCTGTTTTTT	CASSLGQGRNTGELFF
TRBV10-3	.	.	TRBJ2-7	TGTGCCATCAGTGCTTCCTCTACCGAGCAGTACTTC	CAISASSTEQYF
TRBV12-3/TRBV12-4	.	.	TRBJ2-5	TGTGCCAGCAGCTCCTCCGGGGAGACCCAGTACTTC	CASSSSGETQYF
TRBV30	.	.	TRBJ1-2	TGTGCCTGGAGGCATCAGGGATTAGGCAACTATGGCTACACCTTC	CAWRHQGLGNYGYTF
TRBV4-1	.	TRBD1	TRBJ1-1	TGCGCCAGCAGCCCGGACAGGGACACTGAAGCTTTCTTT	CASSPDRDTEAFF
TRBV4-1	.	TRBD1	TRBJ2-7	TGCGCCAGCAGCCATTTACAGGGGGCCCGTCCTTATGAGCAGTACTTC	CASSHLQGARPYEQYF
TRBV4-3	once	TRBD2	TRBJ2-7	TGCGCCAGCAGCCAAGAACTAGCGGGAGGCTACGAGCAGTACTTC	CASSQELAGGYEQYF
TRBV5-1	.	TRBD1	TRBJ1-4	TGCGCCAGCACTCCTGAGGGGGCCCGTAATGAAAAACTGTTTTTT	CASTPEGARNEKLFF
TRBV12-5	.	TRBD1	TRBJ2-7	TGTGCTAAACTAGACAGGGCCCACGAGCAGTACTTC	CAKLDRAHEQYF
TRBV21-1	.	.	TRBJ2-7	TGTGCCAGCAGCGCGGGACTCCACCTGTACGAGCAGTACTTC	CASSAGLHLYEQYF
TRBV6-1	.	TRBD1	TRBJ2-7	TGTGCCAGCAGTGAACAGGGGGATGAGCAGTACTTC	CASSEQGDEQYF
TRBV30	few	TRBD1	TRBJ2-7	TGTGCCTGCGGGGACAGGGTCATCTACGAGCAGTACTTC	CACGDRVIYEQYF
TRBV5-6	.	TRBD2	TRBJ2-7	TGTGCCAGCAGCGTGGGTTTGGTAGCGGGGCCATCCTACGAGCAGTACTTC	CASSVGLVAGPSYEQYF
TRBV3-1/TRBV3-2	.	TRBD1	TRBJ1-2	TGTGCCAGCAGGGGGACAGACAAATATTACAACTATGGCTACACCTTC	CASRGTDKYYNYGYTF
TRBV28	.	.	TRBJ1-2	TGTGCCAGCAGTTTCTTAGGCGGGGGGTATGGCTACACCTTC	CASSFLGGGYGYTF